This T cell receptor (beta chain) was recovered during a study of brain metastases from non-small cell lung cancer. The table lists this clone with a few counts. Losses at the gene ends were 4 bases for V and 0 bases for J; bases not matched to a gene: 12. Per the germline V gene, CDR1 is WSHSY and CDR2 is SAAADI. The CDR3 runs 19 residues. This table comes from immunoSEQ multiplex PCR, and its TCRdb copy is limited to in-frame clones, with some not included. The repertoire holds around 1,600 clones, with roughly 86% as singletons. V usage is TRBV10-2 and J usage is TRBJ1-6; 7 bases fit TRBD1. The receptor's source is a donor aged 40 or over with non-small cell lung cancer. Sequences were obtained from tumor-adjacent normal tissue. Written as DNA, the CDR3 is TGCGCCAGCAGTGCCTCTCTGGGCAGGGGGAGCTCCTATAATTCACCCCTCCACTTT. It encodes CASSASLGRGSSYNSPLHF.